Below, 7 T cell receptor beta chains from the same sample are listed, as sequenced in a study of blood T cell repertoires in COVID-19. Produced via immunoSEQ multiplex PCR; TCRdb's table is partial and in-frame only. The sample lists approximately 270,000 clones, roughly 84% occurring once. Sequencing was performed on peripheral blood. Receptor source: a person aged 70 to 85 with COVID-19, enrolled during active disease.

The rearrangement uses TRBV4-1 and TRBJ2-5, with D hard to call. V was shortened by 1 base and J by 5 bases, with 8 bases between the two germline ends. There are 13 residues in the CDR3. Germline lookup yields CDR1 MGHRA and CDR2 YSYEKL. DNA of the CDR3: TGCGCCAGCAGCCAAGTTTTGAGGGAGACCCAGTACTTC. Translation: CASSQVLRETQYF.

The genes are TRBV11-2 and TRBJ2-2, with TRBD1 matching over 8 bases. This CDR3 has 15 residues. The germline gives CDR1 SGHAT, CDR2 FQNNGV. V was pared by 1 base and J by 7 bases, with 5 bases of the junction left unmatched. The CDR3 region has the DNA TGTGCCAGCAGCTTAGGGACAGGGCCTATCGGGGAGCTGTTTTTT. It codes for CASSLGTGPIGELFF. The variable domain in full, completed from reference TRBV11-2 and TRBJ2-2, reads EAGVAQSPRYKIIEKRQSVAFWCNPISGHATLYWYQQILGQGPKLLIQFQNNGVVDDSQLPKDRFSAERLKGVDSTLKIQPAKLEDSAVYLCASSLGTGPIGELFFGEGSRLTVL.

This chain links TRBV2 with TRBJ2-1, with 11 bases aligning to TRBD2. Trimming at V came to 8 bases and at J to 7 bases, leaving 10 bases not matched to a gene. CDR1 is SNHLY and CDR2 is FYNNEI in the germline V gene. This CDR3 has 15 amino acids. The CDR3 DNA sequence: TGTGCCAGCGCAACCGGGACTAGCGGTCGGAATGAGCAGTTCTTC. Protein: CASATGTSGRNEQFF.

V is TRBV5-1 and J is TRBJ2-5; 13 bases are a match to TRBD2. V dropped 5 bases and J dropped 2; count of bases not matched to a gene: 3. Germline V gene lookup returns CDR1 SGHRS and CDR2 YFSETQ. The CDR3 sequence is 15 residues long. The CDR3 region has the DNA TGCGCCAGCAGATCGGGACTAGCGGGACAAGAGACCCAGTACTTC. Encoded protein: CASRSGLAGQETQYF. Filled out from reference TRBV5-1 and TRBJ2-5, the complete variable domain reads KAGVTQTPRYLIKTRGQQVTLSCSPISGHRSVSWYQQTPGQGLQFLFEYFSETQRNKGNFPGRFSGRQFSNSRSEMNVSTLELGDSALYLCASRSGLAGQETQYFGPGTRLLVL.

The V gene is TRBV14, the J gene TRBJ2-1; 13 bases align to TRBD2. V lost 1 base, J lost 15 bases, and 12 bases stayed unmatched. The germline gives CDR1 SGHDN, CDR2 FVKESK. CDR3 length: 16 amino acids. The DNA of the CDR3 is TGTGCCAGCAGCCAAGTGGTTCGGACTAGCGGGAGCGAGGTGTTCTTC. Protein sequence: CASSQVVRTSGSEVFF.

The gene calls are TRBV27 and TRBJ2-1; D perhaps matches TRBD1 (5 bases). This CDR3 region has 15 residues. V shed 3 bases and J shed 0 bases, with 9 bases lying between them. Germline loops: CDR1 MNHEY, CDR2 SMNVEV (reference sequence). The CDR3 here is CASSFRGSSYNEQFF. For the CDR3, the DNA is TGTGCCAGCAGTTTTAGGGGAAGCTCCTACAATGAGCAGTTCTTC.

This chain uses TRBV7-9 with TRBJ2-2, with 9 bases that match TRBD2. CDR3 length: 16 residues. Trimming at V came to 3 bases and at J to 6 bases, leaving 8 bases not matched to a gene. Germline CDR1 reads SEHNR; CDR2 reads FQNEAQ (reference sequence). The CDR3: CASSLRGGRESGELFF. The CDR3 region has the DNA TGTGCCAGCAGCTTGAGAGGCGGGAGGGAGTCCGGGGAGCTGTTTTTT.